This T cell receptor beta chain derives from a study of identical twins. Study observations and caveats: Abundant beta clonotypes from cord blood had fewer insertions, unlike memory repertoires, which showed none.

The donor group consisted entirely of healthy Caucasians. With respect to this clonotype: The antigen remains undetermined.

The germline V gene has CDR1 MDHEN and CDR2 SYDVKM. CDR3 length: 14 amino acids. Between the trimmed V and J ends, which lost 5 bases and 6 bases, there was a span of 14 bases. From the 5' RACE reads, TCRdb called clonotypes with MiXCR, one entry per CDR3 protein. The sample has under 1 million distinct CDR3 sequences, around 12% seen once; the top ten hold around 1.5%. These data also formed part of another study, on yellow fever vaccine responses in identical twins.

Sequencing was carried out using PBMCs. The chain carries TRBV28 and TRBJ2-1; D is undetermined. The receptor comes from a woman aged 18-29 years in good health. Written as DNA, the CDR3 is TGTGCCAGCAGTCGGCTTGTTATACGCAATGAGCAGTTCTTC. Translating gives CASSRLVIRNEQFF.